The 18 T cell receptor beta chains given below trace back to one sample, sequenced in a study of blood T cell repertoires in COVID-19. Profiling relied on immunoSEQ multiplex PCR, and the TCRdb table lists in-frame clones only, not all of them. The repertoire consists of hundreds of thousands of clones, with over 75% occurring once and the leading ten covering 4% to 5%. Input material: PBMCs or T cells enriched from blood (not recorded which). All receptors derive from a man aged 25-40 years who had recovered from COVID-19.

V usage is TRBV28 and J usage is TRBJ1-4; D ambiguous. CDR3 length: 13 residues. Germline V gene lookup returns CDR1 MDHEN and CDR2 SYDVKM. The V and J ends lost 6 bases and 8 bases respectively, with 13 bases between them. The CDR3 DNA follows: TGTGCCAGCAGAGAGACCAAACAGGAAAAACTGTTTTTT. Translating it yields CASRETKQEKLFF.

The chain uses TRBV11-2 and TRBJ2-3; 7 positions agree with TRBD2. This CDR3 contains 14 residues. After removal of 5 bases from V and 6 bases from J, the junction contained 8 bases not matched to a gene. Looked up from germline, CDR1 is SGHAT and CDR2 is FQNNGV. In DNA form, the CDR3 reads TGTGCCAGCAGCCAGCGGACTAGTTTTGATACGCAGTATTTT. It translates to CASSQRTSFDTQYF.

The DNA for the CDR3 is TGCAGTGCTAGTTATGCGGGGGCGCCCAGGAGGACCCAGTACTTC. It yields the protein CSASYAGAPRRTQYF. The V and J genes are TRBV20-1 and TRBJ2-5, with a possible D match to TRBD2 (7 bases). CDR1 and CDR2 from the germline V gene are DFQATT and SNEGSKA (reference sequence). V was pared by 3 bases and J by 7 bases, with 21 bases between. The CDR3 is 15 residues long.

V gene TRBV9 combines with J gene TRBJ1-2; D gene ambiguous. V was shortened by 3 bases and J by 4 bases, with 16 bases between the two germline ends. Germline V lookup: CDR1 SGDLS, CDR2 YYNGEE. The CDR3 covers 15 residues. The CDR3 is CASSASRGLTYGYTF. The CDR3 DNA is TGTGCCAGCAGCGCTAGCAGAGGGTTGACCTATGGCTACACCTTC.

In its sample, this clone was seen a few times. The CDR3 region is CASRRSRLSGYTF. CDR3 DNA: TGTGCCAGCAGGAGGAGTCGACTGTCTGGCTACACCTTC. The V and J genes are TRBV5-4 and TRBJ1-2, with no clear D. V shed 5 bases and J shed 7 bases, with 15 bases lying between them. CDR3 length: 13 amino acids. Germline V gene data show CDR1 as SGHNT and CDR2 as YYREEE (reference sequence).

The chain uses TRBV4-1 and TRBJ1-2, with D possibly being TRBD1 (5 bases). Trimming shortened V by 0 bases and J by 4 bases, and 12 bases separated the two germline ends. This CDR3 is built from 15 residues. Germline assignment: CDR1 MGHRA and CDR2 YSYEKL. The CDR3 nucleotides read TGCGCCAGCAGCCAAGATAGGGACGGGAGCTATGGCTACACCTTC. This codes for CASSQDRDGSYGYTF.

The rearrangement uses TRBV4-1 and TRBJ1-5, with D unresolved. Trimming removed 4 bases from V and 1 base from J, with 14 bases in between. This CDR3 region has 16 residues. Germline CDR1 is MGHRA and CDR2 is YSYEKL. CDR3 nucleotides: TGCGCCAGCAGCCCCCCGTCCGCGGGGAGCAATCAGCCCCAGCATTTT. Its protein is CASSPPSAGSNQPQHF.

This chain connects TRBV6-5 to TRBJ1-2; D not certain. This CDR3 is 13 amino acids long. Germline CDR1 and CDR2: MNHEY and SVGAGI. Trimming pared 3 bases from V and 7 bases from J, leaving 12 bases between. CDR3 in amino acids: CASSYSSGFGYTF. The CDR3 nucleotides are TGTGCCAGCAGTTATTCTTCCGGGTTTGGCTACACCTTC.

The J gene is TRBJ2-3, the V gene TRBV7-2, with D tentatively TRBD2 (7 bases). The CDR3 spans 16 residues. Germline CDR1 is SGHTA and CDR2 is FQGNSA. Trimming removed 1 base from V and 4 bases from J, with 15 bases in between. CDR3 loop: CASSLGGGAGSDTQYF. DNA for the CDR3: TGTGCCAGCAGCTTAGGAGGGGGGGCCGGCTCAGATACGCAGTATTTT.

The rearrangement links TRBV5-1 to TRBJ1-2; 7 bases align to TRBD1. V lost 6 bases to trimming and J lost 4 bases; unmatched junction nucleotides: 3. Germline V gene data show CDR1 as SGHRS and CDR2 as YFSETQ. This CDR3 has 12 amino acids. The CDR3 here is CASMGDSYGYTF. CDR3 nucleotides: TGCGCCAGCATGGGGGACAGCTATGGCTACACCTTC.

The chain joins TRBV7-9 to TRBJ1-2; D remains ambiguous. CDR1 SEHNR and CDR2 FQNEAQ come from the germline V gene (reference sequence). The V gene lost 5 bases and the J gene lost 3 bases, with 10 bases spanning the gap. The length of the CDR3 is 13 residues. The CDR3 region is CASSLGTYYGYTF. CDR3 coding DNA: TGTGCCAGCAGCCTAGGCACTTACTATGGCTACACCTTC.

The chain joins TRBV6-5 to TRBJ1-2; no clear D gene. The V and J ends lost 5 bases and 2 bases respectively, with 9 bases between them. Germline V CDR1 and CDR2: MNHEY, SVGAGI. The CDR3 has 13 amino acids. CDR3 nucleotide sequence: TGTGCCAGCAGTCCCGACGGGAACTATGGCTACACCTTC. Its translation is CASSPDGNYGYTF.

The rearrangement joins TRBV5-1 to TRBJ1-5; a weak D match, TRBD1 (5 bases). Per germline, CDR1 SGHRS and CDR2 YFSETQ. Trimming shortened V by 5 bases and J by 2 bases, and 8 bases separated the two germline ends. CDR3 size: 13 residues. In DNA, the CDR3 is TGCGCCAGCAGGGGAGGGGGCAATCAGCCCCAGCATTTT. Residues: CASRGGGNQPQHF.

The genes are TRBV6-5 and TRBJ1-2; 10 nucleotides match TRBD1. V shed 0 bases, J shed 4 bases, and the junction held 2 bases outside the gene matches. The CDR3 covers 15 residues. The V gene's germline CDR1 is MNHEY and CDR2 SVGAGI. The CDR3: CASSYSRTGGYGYTF. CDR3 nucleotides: TGTGCCAGCAGTTACTCCCGGACAGGGGGCTATGGCTACACCTTC.

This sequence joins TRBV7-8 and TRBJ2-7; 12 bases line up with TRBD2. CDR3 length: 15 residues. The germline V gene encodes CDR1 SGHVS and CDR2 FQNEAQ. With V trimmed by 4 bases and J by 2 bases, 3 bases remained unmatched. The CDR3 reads CASSSLAGGPYEQYF. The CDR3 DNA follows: TGTGCCAGCAGCTCCCTAGCGGGAGGGCCCTACGAGCAGTACTTC.

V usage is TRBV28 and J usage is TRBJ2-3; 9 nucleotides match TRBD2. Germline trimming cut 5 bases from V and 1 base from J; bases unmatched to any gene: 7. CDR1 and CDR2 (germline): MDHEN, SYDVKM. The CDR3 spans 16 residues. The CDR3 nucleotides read TGTGCCAGCAGTCCCCTAGCGGGGAAAGGCACAGATACGCAGTATTTT. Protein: CASSPLAGKGTDTQYF.

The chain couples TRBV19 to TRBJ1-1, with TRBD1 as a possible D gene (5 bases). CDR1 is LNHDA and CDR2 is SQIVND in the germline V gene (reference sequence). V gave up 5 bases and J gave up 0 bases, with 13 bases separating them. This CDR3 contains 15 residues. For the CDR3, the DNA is TGTGCCAGTAGTGTCACCAGGGTTATGAACACTGAAGCTTTCTTT. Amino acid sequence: CASSVTRVMNTEAFF.

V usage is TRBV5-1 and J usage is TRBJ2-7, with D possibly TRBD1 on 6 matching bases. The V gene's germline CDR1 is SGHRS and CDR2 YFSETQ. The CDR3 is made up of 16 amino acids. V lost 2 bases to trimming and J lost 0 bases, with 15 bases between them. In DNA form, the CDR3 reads TGCGCCAGCAGCTTTCGACAGGACATCTCCTCCTACGAGCAGTACTTC. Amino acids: CASSFRQDISSYEQYF. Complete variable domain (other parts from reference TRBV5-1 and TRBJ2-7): KAGVTQTPRYLIKTRGQQVTLSCSPISGHRSVSWYQQTPGQGLQFLFEYFSETQRNKGNFPGRFSGRQFSNSRSEMNVSTLELGDSALYLCASSFRQDISSYEQYFGPGTRLTVT.